This TCR beta chain is from a study of Graves' ophthalmopathy and Graves' hyperthyroidism. Enrolled hyperthyroidism patients had a new diagnosis, a duration under 2 months, and an age of 18 to 65. Exclusion covered patients with other autoimmune diseases or uncontrolled infections (as well as pregnancy or lactation). The CDR3 contains 10 residues. Looked up from germline, CDR1 is SQVTM and CDR2 is ANQGSEA. J gave up 7 bases and V 4 bases, and 1 base lay outside the gene matches. As the template, RNA transcripts were used to amplify TCR beta CDR3 regions. The authors performed first-round RT-PCR with HTBI primers and then a second-round multiplex PCR. TCRdb fed the multiplex PCR reads into MiXCR, producing one record per CDR3 protein. The profile covers about 1.1 million distinct CDR3 sequences, with less than 45% appearing a single time and over 8.5% taken by the ten largest. This clonotype was counted at least ten times. Its specificity is not known.

Findings and caveats of the study: Blood repertoires reportedly contained most expanded thyroid clonotypes above 0.001 frequency. For separating ophthalmopathy from stable hyperthyroidism, a 13-signature model gave 85% to 90% sensitivity and approximately 80% specificity.

Sequenced material: peripheral blood or thyroid tissue (not recorded which). The rearrangement joins TRBV29-1 to TRBJ2-7; 7 bases map to TRBD2. The sequence was collected from an adult man with Graves' hyperthyroidism. The CDR3 nucleotides read TGCAGCGTTGGCGGGGGAGAGCAGTACTTC. Protein sequence: CSVGGGEQYF.